One and the same sample provided the 20 T cell receptor beta chains below, sequenced in a study of cytomegalovirus exposure and HLA in healthy donors. It was with 60 Vbeta and 13 Jbeta primers that the PCR ran. Some clones are missing from TCRdb's copy, which holds only in-frame ones; the method was immunoSEQ multiplex PCR. Among 130,000 to 150,000 clones, roughly three quarters were seen once, and the ten largest hold 6.5% to 7%. Input material: PBMCs. The origin of the receptors is a woman aged 40-49 years in good health and CMV-seropositive.

On this clone itself: The same CDR3 also results from other DNA sequences found in this sample. The rearrangement joins TRBV5-1 to TRBJ2-7; D is undetermined. Between the trimmed V and J ends, which lost 0 bases and 1 base, there was a span of 8 bases. The CDR3 length is 14 residues. CDR1 SGHRS and CDR2 YFSETQ come from the germline V gene. The CDR3 loop is CASSLEPPSYEQYF. Written as DNA, the CDR3 is TGCGCCAGCAGCTTGGAGCCCCCTTCCTACGAGCAGTACTTC. The whole variable domain, filled in from reference TRBV5-1 and TRBJ2-7, reads KAGVTQTPRYLIKTRGQQVTLSCSPISGHRSVSWYQQTPGQGLQFLFEYFSETQRNKGNFPGRFSGRQFSNSRSEMNVSTLELGDSALYLCASSLEPPSYEQYFGPGTRLTVT.

The chain couples TRBV9 to TRBJ2-2; 7 nucleotides match TRBD1. V lost 9 bases, J lost 4 bases, and 6 bases stayed unmatched. The CDR3 is 13 residues long. Germline V CDR1 and CDR2: SGDLS, YYNGEE. In DNA form, the CDR3 reads TGTGCCACCAACAGGGGTACCACCGGGGAGCTGTTTTTT. Protein sequence: CATNRGTTGELFF. Combining the CDR3 with reference TRBV9 and TRBJ2-2 gives the whole variable domain DSGVTQTPKHLITATGQRVTLRCSPRSGDLSVYWYQQSLDQGLQFLIQYYNGEERAKGNILERFSAQQFPDLHSELNLSSLELGDSALYFCATNRGTTGELFFGEGSRLTVL.

The rearrangement links TRBV11-2 to TRBJ2-7; D possibly corresponds to TRBD1 (5 bases). Trimming cost V 1 base and J 0 bases, with 10 bases left between them. The germline CDR1 and CDR2 sequences are SGHAT and FQNNGV. There are 15 residues in the CDR3. In nucleotides, the CDR3 is TGTGCCAGCAGCTTAGCTGGGGCCCTCTCCTACGAGCAGTACTTC. It is translated as CASSLAGALSYEQYF.

The chain is built from TRBV27 and TRBJ2-1; 7 positions agree with TRBD2. This CDR3 has 12 amino acids. CDR1 and CDR2 from the germline V gene are MNHEY and SMNVEV (reference sequence). Trimming at V came to 5 bases and at J to 9 bases, leaving 4 bases not matched to a gene. This CDR3 is CASSLAGVEQFF. DNA for the CDR3: TGTGCCAGCAGTCTCGCGGGGGTTGAGCAGTTCTTC.

V and J are TRBV7-2 and TRBJ2-2, with a weak D call TRBD2 (6 bases). CDR1 is SGHTA and CDR2 is FQGNSA in the germline V gene. V lost 5 bases, J lost 6 bases, and 19 bases lay in between. CDR3 length: 16 residues. CDR3 sequence: CASSEVVGLAAGELFF. Here the CDR3 DNA reads TGTGCCAGCAGCGAAGTCGTGGGACTGGCGGCCGGGGAGCTGTTTTTT.

The CDR3 spells CASSRTATNEKLFF. In nucleotides, the CDR3 is TGTGCCAGCAGTCGGACAGCAACTAATGAAAAACTGTTTTTT. This chain joins TRBV6-5 and TRBJ1-4, with D possibly TRBD1 on 6 matching bases. This CDR3 comprises 14 residues. Trimming stripped 5 bases from V and 0 bases from J, with 7 bases between. Germline values: CDR1 MNHEY, CDR2 SVGAGI.

The chain carries TRBV2 and TRBJ2-7; the match to TRBD2 covers 7 bases. Unmatched junction bases numbered 5, after V lost 0 bases and J lost 3 bases. Germline V gene lookup returns CDR1 SNHLY and CDR2 FYNNEI. The CDR3 runs 15 residues. CDR3 in amino acids: CASSEAWGGGYEQYF. CDR3 sequence (DNA): TGTGCCAGCAGTGAAGCGTGGGGGGGTGGCTACGAGCAGTACTTC.

The chain employs TRBV9 and TRBJ1-4; a weak D match, TRBD1 (6 bases). Germline loops: CDR1 SGDLS, CDR2 YYNGEE. With 3 bases removed from V and 9 bases from J, the gap between germline ends came to 12 bases. CDR3 length: 13 amino acids. Here the CDR3 DNA reads TGTGCCAGCAGCGGGCGTACAGGGCAAAAACTGTTTTTT. Its protein is CASSGRTGQKLFF.

J is TRBJ1-1 and V is TRBV19, with D perhaps matching TRBD1 (6 bases). V shed 5 bases and J shed 6 bases, with 16 bases lying between them. The germline gives CDR1 LNHDA, CDR2 SQIVND (reference sequence). This CDR3 has 14 residues. The CDR3 region is CASSSGQFGAEAFF. The CDR3 DNA follows: TGTGCCAGTAGTTCGGGACAATTCGGGGCTGAAGCTTTCTTT.

As concerns this clone: Other nucleotide sequences in the sample specify the same CDR3. The V call is TRBV30, the J call TRBJ2-7; D remains unclear. V lost 6 bases, J lost 0 bases, and 12 bases lay in between. The CDR3 runs to 13 residues. CDR1 is GTSNPN and CDR2 is SVGIG in the germline V gene (reference sequence). The CDR3 sequence is CACNTEYSYEQYF. As DNA, the CDR3 is TGTGCCTGCAACACGGAGTACTCCTACGAGCAGTACTTC.

J is TRBJ2-5 and V is TRBV9, with a tentative D call TRBD2 (6 bases). V lost 0 bases and J lost 4, with 19 bases in between. Germline V gene data show CDR1 as SGDLS and CDR2 as YYNGEE. CDR3 size: 17 residues. This CDR3 reads CASSVGQGSRERETQYF. The CDR3 nucleotides read TGTGCCAGCAGCGTAGGGCAGGGTAGTCGGGAGCGAGAGACCCAGTACTTC.

The chain uses TRBV19 and TRBJ1-1; 10 bases agree with TRBD1. This CDR3 is built from 18 residues. Trimming cost V 4 bases and J 6 bases; bases outside gene matches: 17. CDR1 is LNHDA, CDR2 SQIVND, per germline (reference sequence). The chain's CDR3 is CASSTPGTGELGRPEAFF. The CDR3 DNA follows: TGTGCCAGTAGTACCCCTGGGACAGGGGAGTTGGGTAGGCCTGAAGCTTTCTTT.

This clone is a singleton in its sample. CDR3 nucleotide sequence: TGTGCCAGCAGCTTCGGAGGGTCCCGAGACACCATATATTTT. It codes for CASSFGGSRDTIYF. The rearrangement links TRBV11-1 to TRBJ1-3; D is undetermined. V dropped 3 bases and J dropped 8 bases, with 14 bases sitting between them. The length of the CDR3 is 14 residues. Germline lookup yields CDR1 SGHAT and CDR2 FQDESV (reference sequence).

This chain joins TRBV6-5 and TRBJ2-7; tentatively, D is TRBD2 (6 bases). Trimming pared 6 bases from V and 6 bases from J, leaving 21 bases between. Germline CDR1 and CDR2: MNHEY and SVGAGI. CDR3 length: 15 residues. In nucleotides, the CDR3 is TGTGCCAGCAGGCCGGCCACGATACCCGGGGGCGAGCAGTACTTC. It encodes CASRPATIPGGEQYF.

The gene calls are TRBV25-1 and TRBJ2-5; D perhaps matches TRBD2 (5 bases). The assigned J gene may be wrong: the sequence end matches TRBJ2-7 better. CDR1 is MGHDK and CDR2 is SYGVNS in the germline V gene. The CDR3 is 14 amino acids. Written as DNA, the CDR3 is TGTGCCAGCGTCCAGACGGGAAGCTCCTACGAGCAGTACTTC. Translation gives CASVQTGSSYEQYF.

This chain connects TRBV5-4 to TRBJ1-4; TRBD1 might be the D (5 bases). Trimming shortened V by 4 bases and J by 2 bases, and 9 bases separated the two germline ends. Germline CDR1 reads SGHNT; CDR2 reads YYREEE (reference sequence). The CDR3 runs to 14 residues. This CDR3 is CASSVRATNEKLFF. CDR3 DNA: TGTGCCAGCAGCGTCAGGGCTACTAATGAAAAACTGTTTTTT.

The V and J genes are TRBV5-4 and TRBJ1-3; perhaps TRBD1 as D (6 bases). CDR3 length equals 18 residues. Trimming took off 2 bases at V and 0 bases at J, with 18 bases between the two ends. The germline CDR1 and CDR2 sequences are SGHNT and YYREEE (reference sequence). The CDR3 sequence: CASSFLLDSKSSGNTIYF. In DNA, the CDR3 is TGTGCCAGCAGCTTCCTCCTGGACAGTAAGAGCTCTGGAAACACCATATATTTT.

V gene TRBV7-6 combines with J gene TRBJ1-4, with D tentatively TRBD1 (6 bases). The CDR3 length is 16 residues. The V gene lost 5 bases and the J gene lost 0 bases, with 13 bases spanning the gap. Per germline, CDR1 SGHVS and CDR2 FNYEAQ. CDR3 amino acids: CASSQQGGSTNEKLFF. The CDR3 DNA follows: TGTGCCAGCAGCCAACAGGGTGGTTCAACTAATGAAAAACTGTTTTTT.

The gene calls are TRBV7-2 and TRBJ2-1; no clear D gene. This CDR3 spans 14 amino acids. CDR1 is SGHTA, CDR2 FQGNSA, per germline. Trimming left V 5 bases short and J 0 bases short, with 8 bases between. CDR3 sequence reads: CASSPKSSYNEQFF. CDR3 nucleotide sequence: TGTGCCAGCAGCCCCAAGAGCTCCTACAATGAGCAGTTCTTC.

The rearrangement links TRBV6-5 to TRBJ2-1; maybe TRBD2 (7 bases). V was cut by 7 bases and J by 12 bases, with 19 bases left in between. From germline, CDR1 is MNHEY and CDR2 SVGAGI. CDR3 length: 13 residues. The CDR3 loop reads CASTDGGRMGQFF. Written as DNA, the CDR3 is TGTGCCAGCACCGACGGGGGGCGCATGGGGCAGTTCTTC.